These T cell receptor beta chains were read from a single sample in a study of control samples from healthy donors and cancer patients. The method was immunoSEQ multiplex PCR; TCRdb's version includes in-frame clones alone and lacks a portion of them. The sample lists roughly 400,000 clones; around 90% were seen once. Sequenced input: PBMCs. Receptors originate from a man in his forties with head and neck cancer. Each CDR3 is given with its conserved first and last residue. A D gene is named only where the DNA matches it firmly. A row's size may be missing; if present it is once, few, many or a size class.

TRBD1	TRBV19	TRBJ2-1	.	TGTGCCAGTCCGCCCGGGACAGGGGTCGAAAATGAGCAGTTCTTC	CASPPGTGVENEQFF
TRBD1	TRBV6-5	TRBJ1-2	.	TGTGCCAGCAGTTACCAGGAGAGACAGGGTGGGAAAGGCTACACCTTC	CASSYQERQGGKGYTF
.	TRBV7-3	TRBJ2-5	.	TGTGCCAGCAGCTTGGGGACACTATCCAAATCGGAGACCCAGTACTTC	CASSLGTLSKSETQYF
TRBD1	TRBV7-9	TRBJ1-3	.	TGTGCCAGCAGCTTAGGGACAGGCTCTGGAAACACCATATATTTT	CASSLGTGSGNTIYF
.	TRBV28	TRBJ2-3	.	TGTGCCAGCAGTGTCCCTCGGGGCACAGATACGCAGTATTTT	CASSVPRGTDTQYF
.	TRBV5-4	TRBJ1-2	.	TGTGCCAGCAGCTTGAGGGAAAACCGGATTCATGGCTACACCTTC	CASSLRENRIHGYTF
.	TRBV19	TRBJ1-2	once	TGTGCCAGTAGTATAGCAGGGGCGCTCATTGGCTACACCTTC	CASSIAGALIGYTF
.	TRBV7-8	TRBJ1-1	.	TGTGCCAGCAGCCCGCCGAAAACTGAAGCTTTCTTT	CASSPPKTEAFF
.	TRBV19	TRBJ1-1	.	TGTGCCAGTAGTATTAGACAGATGAACACTGAAGCTTTCTTT	CASSIRQMNTEAFF
.	TRBV7-9	TRBJ2-2	.	TGTGCTGACTGGCAGGGCACAGCAAACACCGGGGAGCTGTTTTTT	CADWQGTANTGELFF
.	TRBV28	TRBJ2-1	.	TGTGCCAGCAGTTTACGCGGGGCCTACAATGAGCAGTTCTTC	CASSLRGAYNEQFF
.	TRBV7-6	TRBJ1-2	.	TGTGCCAGCAGTGACGGTATCAACTATGGCTACACCTTC	CASSDGINYGYTF
TRBD1	TRBV6-5	TRBJ2-7	.	TGTGCCAGCAGGGACAGGATTTACGAGCAGTACTTC	CASRDRIYEQYF
TRBD1	TRBV5-1	TRBJ1-2	.	TGCGCCAGCAGCTTGACAGGGGAGGTGGGAGGCTACACCTTC	CASSLTGEVGGYTF
.	TRBV11-2	TRBJ1-1	.	TGTGCCAGCAGCTTCGGTGGGCGAGCTTTCTTT	CASSFGGRAFF
.	TRBV10-3	TRBJ2-1	.	TGTGCCATCTCGGTCGTGGGGAATTACAATGAGCAGTTCTTC	CAISVVGNYNEQFF
TRBD2	TRBV5-1	TRBJ2-1	.	TGCGCCAGCAGCCCTGGGGGACTAGCGGGAACCAATGAGCAGTTCTTC	CASSPGGLAGTNEQFF
.	TRBV19	TRBJ1-2	.	TGTGCCAGTAGTTCAGATAACTATGGCTACACCTTC	CASSSDNYGYTF
.	TRBV6-5	TRBJ1-5	.	TGTGCCAGCAGTAAACACCCTAGCAATCAGCCCCAGCATTTT	CASSKHPSNQPQHF
.	TRBV14	TRBJ1-1	.	TGTGCCAGCAGCCAACGTTTAGATGGGACTGAAGCTTTCTTT	CASSQRLDGTEAFF
.	TRBV10-3	TRBJ2-1	.	TGTGCCATCAGTGAGCTAATGGGGGCAGATGAGCAGTTCTTC	CAISELMGADEQFF
.	TRBV6-5	TRBJ2-3	.	TGTGCCAGCAGTTACAGGCACACAGATACGCAGTATTTT	CASSYRHTDTQYF
TRBD2	TRBV5-4	TRBJ2-7	.	TGTGCCAGCAGCTTTACTAGCGGGAGGTACGAGCAGTACTTC	CASSFTSGRYEQYF
TRBD1	TRBV6-2/TRBV6-3	TRBJ2-3	.	TGTGCCAGCAGTCGGGACAGCCCAAGGACAGATACGCAGTATTTT	CASSRDSPRTDTQYF
.	TRBV5-6	TRBJ1-2	.	TGTGCCAGCAGCCCGAGTGACGGGGGCCGTAACTATGGCTACACCTTC	CASSPSDGGRNYGYTF
TRBD1	TRBV24-1	TRBJ1-5	.	TGTGCCACCAGTGATGTGACAGGGAATCAGCCCCAGCATTTT	CATSDVTGNQPQHF
TRBD1	TRBV28	TRBJ1-2	.	TGTGCCAGCAGTTTCTCGGGACAGAGCTATGGCTACACCTTC	CASSFSGQSYGYTF
TRBD2	TRBV27	TRBJ2-5	.	TGTGCCAGCAGGAAGGGGACTAGCGGGAGAACAAAAGAGACCCAGTACTTC	CASRKGTSGRTKETQYF
.	TRBV3-1/TRBV3-2	TRBJ2-1	.	TGTGCCAGCAGCCCAAGGGACTTCTACAATGAGCAGTTCTTC	CASSPRDFYNEQFF
TRBD2	TRBV28	TRBJ2-3	.	TGTGCCAGCAGTAGCGTGTCAGTGGGACTAGCGTTCGGGGGTACGCAGTATTTT	CASSSVSVGLAFGGTQYF
TRBD2	TRBV5-1	TRBJ2-7	few	TGCGCCAGCAGCTTGGGATCTAGCGGGACCTACGAGCAGTACTTC	CASSLGSSGTYEQYF